The 16 T cell receptor beta chains below come from one sample, sequenced in a study of T cells after yellow fever vaccination. TCRdb called the 5' RACE reads again in MiXCR, with one record for every CDR3 protein. The sample holds hundreds of thousands of distinct CDR3 sequences, 21% seen once. Here the sequenced sample was PBMCs, taken less than 25 days after the first yellow fever vaccination. These TCRs come from a man younger than 30 who received the YFV17D yellow fever vaccine.

The chain links TRBV4-3 to TRBJ1-4; TRBD1 is a possible D gene (5 bases). Trimming stripped 0 bases from V and 5 bases from J, with 13 bases between. Germline CDR1 and CDR2: LGHNA and YSLEER. The length of the CDR3 is 16 residues. CDR3 coding DNA: TGCGCCAGCAGCCAAGACCCCCCCAGGGTAAATGAAAAACTGTTTTTT. Protein: CASSQDPPRVNEKLFF.

This chain uses TRBV19 with TRBJ2-2; D call uncertain. V was cut by 1 base and J by 1 base, with 4 bases left in between. CDR3 length equals 14 residues. Germline V lookup: CDR1 LNHDA, CDR2 SQIVND (reference sequence). The CDR3 region has the DNA TGTGCCAGTAGTATAGCGGTGAACACCGGGGAGCTGTTTTTT. Its protein product is CASSIAVNTGELFF.

This clonotype has only a few counts. J is TRBJ2-2 and V is TRBV24-1; no clear D gene. Germline-derived CDR1 and CDR2 are KGHDR and SFDVKD. The CDR3 totals 13 residues. Trimming pared 1 base from V and 7 bases from J, leaving 6 bases between. CDR3 in DNA: TGTGCCACCAGTGATTTTCCAGACGGGGAGCTGTTTTTT. Its translation is CATSDFPDGELFF.

This clonotype came up many times. V is TRBV5-1 and J is TRBJ2-2; 8 nucleotides match TRBD1. Trimming removed 2 bases from V and 2 bases from J; junction bases left unmatched: 2. The V gene's germline CDR1 is SGHRS and CDR2 YFSETQ. The CDR3 contains 15 residues. CDR3 amino acids: CASSFDRGNTGELFF. CDR3 bases: TGCGCCAGCAGCTTCGACAGGGGCAACACCGGGGAGCTGTTTTTT.

Details on this clonotype: The junction departs from germline at one end; a sequencing error may be responsible. The genes are TRBV5-1 and TRBJ1-5, with TRBD1 identical over 8 bases. Germline loops: CDR1 SGHRS, CDR2 YFSETQ. The CDR3 spans 14 residues. The CDR3 here is CVSSYSTGAEPQHF. CDR3 sequence (DNA): TGCGTCAGCAGCTACTCGACAGGGGCGGAGCCCCAGCATTTT.

This clonotype was detected a few times. The V call is TRBV20-1, the J call TRBJ2-5; no clear D gene. Germline-derived CDR1 and CDR2 are DFQATT and SNEGSKA (reference sequence). The V end lost 7 bases, the J end lost 3 bases, and 9 bases lay between the germline ends. This CDR3 region has 11 residues. CDR3 nucleotide sequence: TGCAGTGTTCCAATTGAAGAGACCCAGTACTTC. It yields the protein CSVPIEETQYF.

This clonotype was observed a handful of times. CDR3 residues: CASTYRGTQETQYF. The CDR3 bases are TGTGCCAGCACCTACAGGGGCACCCAAGAGACCCAGTACTTC. The rearrangement uses TRBV7-2 and TRBJ2-5; 7 bases agree with TRBD1. Germline V gives CDR1 SGHTA, CDR2 FQGNSA. J was trimmed by 1 base and V by 7 bases; bases with no gene match: 6. The CDR3 runs 14 residues.

This clonotype has only a few counts. The CDR3 DNA sequence: TGTGCCAGCATCCTATCCAGGTTGAAGTATCAGCCCCAGCATTTT. Protein product: CASILSRLKYQPQHF. The rearrangement links TRBV5-4 to TRBJ1-5; D unclear. The CDR3 runs to 15 residues. Germline CDR1 SGHNT, CDR2 YYREEE (reference sequence). V dropped 6 bases and J dropped 5 bases, with 18 bases sitting between them.

The sample holds many counts of this clonotype. The V gene is TRBV12-3 or TRBV12-4, the J gene TRBJ2-5; 8 positions agree with TRBD2. J gave up 0 bases and V 6 bases, and 3 bases lay outside the gene matches. There are 14 residues in the CDR3. The CDR3 loop reads CASSPGGYQETQYF. CDR3 in DNA: TGTGCCAGCAGCCCGGGGGGGTACCAAGAGACCCAGTACTTC.

In nucleotides, the CDR3 is TGTGCCAGCAGACGAACAGGGGCGAGTTACAATGAGCAGTTCTTC. It yields the protein CASRRTGASYNEQFF. The chain recombines TRBV6-1 with TRBJ2-1; 7 nucleotides line up with TRBD1. This CDR3 contains 15 residues. V shed 6 bases and J 4 bases; nucleotides not matched to a gene: 9. The germline CDR1 and CDR2 sequences are MNHNS and SASEGT.

The J gene is TRBJ1-1, the V gene TRBV10-2, with TRBD1 matching 8 bases. CDR1 WSHSY and CDR2 SAAADI come from the germline V gene. This CDR3 contains 16 residues. V shed 2 bases and J 4 bases; nucleotides not matched to a gene: 9. Here the CDR3 DNA reads TGCGCCAGCAGTGAGGGCGGCAGGGGGCCGGGCACTGAAGCTTTCTTT. It specifies CASSEGGRGPGTEAFF.

A few counts support this clonotype. The chain employs TRBV5-5 and TRBJ2-5, with D tentatively TRBD2 (5 bases). This CDR3 spans 11 amino acids. Trimming pared 4 bases from V and 14 bases from J, leaving 15 bases between. Germline assignment: CDR1 SGHKS and CDR2 YYEKEE (reference sequence). CDR3 coding DNA: TGTGCCAGCAGCCGGTCCGGGGTTCGTTACTTC. Its translation: CASSRSGVRYF.

The chain has TRBV4-1 and TRBJ2-2; TRBD1 agrees at 9 bases. CDR1 and CDR2 from the germline V gene are MGHRA and YSYEKL. V dropped 3 bases and J dropped 5; count of bases not matched to a gene: 10. The CDR3 spans 17 residues. CDR3: CASSQGQGRRGTGELFF. The CDR3, as DNA: TGCGCCAGCAGCCAGGGACAGGGCCGGAGGGGGACCGGGGAGCTGTTTTTT.

The sample holds a few counts of this clonotype. This rearrangement joins TRBV6-1 to TRBJ1-2; TRBD1 might be the D (5 bases). Germline CDR1 and CDR2: MNHNS and SASEGT. The CDR3 consists of 14 residues. Trimming took 3 bases from V and 6 from J, leaving 14 bases between them. The CDR3 is CASSERQGRDGYTF. In DNA form, the CDR3 reads TGTGCCAGCAGTGAGAGGCAGGGAAGGGATGGCTACACCTTC.

This sequence joins TRBV4-1 and TRBJ2-1; no clear D gene. V lost 1 base, J lost 12 bases, and 13 bases lay in between. This CDR3 is 13 amino acids long. Germline V gives CDR1 MGHRA, CDR2 YSYEKL. The CDR3 here is CASSQAKGVRQFF. The CDR3 nucleotides are TGCGCCAGCAGCCAAGCAAAGGGCGTGAGGCAGTTCTTC.

This clonotype was seen a handful of times. The chain has TRBV20-1 and TRBJ2-3, with 9 nucleotides matching TRBD1. This CDR3 is built from 14 residues. V gave up 5 bases and J gave up 4 bases; unmatched junction bases: 7. The germline V gene encodes CDR1 DFQATT and CDR2 SNEGSKA (reference sequence). CDR3 in amino acids: CSAPGTGTSDTQYF. Written as DNA, the CDR3 is TGCAGTGCTCCCGGGACAGGGACCTCAGATACGCAGTATTTT.